This entry lists 5 T cell receptor beta chains sequenced from one sample in a study of T cell changes during pregnancy in multiple sclerosis. Generated by immunoSEQ multiplex PCR, the TCRdb table keeps only in-frame clones and is missing some. The sample includes tens of thousands of clones, under 95% of them seen just once. Sequencing was performed on peripheral blood, taken in the second trimester of pregnancy. These receptors all stem from a female donor with multiple sclerosis, enrolled in a pregnancy study.

This chain connects TRBV30 to TRBJ2-1; 13 nucleotides align to TRBD2. The V segment lost 4 bases and the J segment 6 bases; nucleotides outside the gene matches: 3. The CDR3 is made up of 14 amino acids. Germline V gives CDR1 GTSNPN, CDR2 SVGIG (reference sequence). CDR3 amino acids: CAWTRTSGGNEQFF. The DNA of the CDR3 is TGTGCCTGGACCCGGACTAGCGGGGGCAATGAGCAGTTCTTC.

The rearrangement joins TRBV19 to TRBJ1-2, with 9 bases lining up with TRBD1. The CDR3 sequence is 14 residues long. Germline values: CDR1 LNHDA, CDR2 SQIVND (reference sequence). The V and J ends lost 7 bases and 8 bases, in that order; junction bases with no gene match: 11. The CDR3 DNA reads TGTGCCAGTACCACCCTAGGACAGGGGCGAGGCTACACCTTC. Translated, it gives CASTTLGQGRGYTF.

The chain has TRBV6-5 and TRBJ1-1, with 7 nucleotides matching TRBD1. Trimming cost V 4 bases and J 7 bases; bases outside gene matches: 12. Looked up from germline, CDR1 is MNHEY and CDR2 is SVGAGI. This CDR3 is built from 15 residues. CDR3 loop: CASSSSGTVLNEAFF. CDR3 sequence (DNA): TGTGCCAGCAGTTCCTCCGGGACAGTTCTTAATGAAGCTTTCTTT.

V gene TRBV4-1 combines with J gene TRBJ2-5, with 10 bases that match TRBD2. Germline-derived CDR1 and CDR2 are MGHRA and YSYEKL. The CDR3 has 15 amino acids. The ends lost 3 bases at V and 2 bases at J; junction bases unmatched: 3. The CDR3 nucleotides read TGCGCCAGCAGCCATAGCGGGGGGCTTCAAGAGACCCAGTACTTC. The encoded protein is CASSHSGGLQETQYF.

This rearrangement joins TRBV5-1 to TRBJ2-7; 7 positions match TRBD1. Germline assignment: CDR1 SGHRS and CDR2 YFSETQ. V gave up 3 bases and J gave up 3 bases; unmatched junction bases: 6. The CDR3 is made up of 14 amino acids. CDR3 sequence (DNA): TGCGCCAGCAGCTCCCGAGCAGGGGGCTACGAGCAGTACTTC. Translation gives CASSSRAGGYEQYF. The whole variable domain, filled in from reference TRBV5-1 and TRBJ2-7, reads KAGVTQTPRYLIKTRGQQVTLSCSPISGHRSVSWYQQTPGQGLQFLFEYFSETQRNKGNFPGRFSGRQFSNSRSEMNVSTLELGDSALYLCASSSRAGGYEQYFGPGTRLTVT.